Shown below are 23 T cell receptor beta chains from a single sample sequenced in a study of T cell responses to AZD1222 COVID-19 vaccine (dated by TCRdb to 2020 to 2023). Library prep was done by the immunoSEQ multiplex PCR assay. Entries here come from immuneACCESS through TCRdb and include only in-frame sequences with V and J called. Some clones fail to appear in such tables; in the studies checked, an unresolved V gene covers under half of the shortfall, and the cause of the remainder is unknown. For this sample there are some 84,000 clones; roughly 85% appear just once. The top ten hold around a tenth of the sample. The time point tag for this specimen amounts to: about 28 days (+/-7) after the second vaccine dose. This sample comprised peripheral blood, obtained 28 days after the second AZD1222 dose. The receptors come from an adult who received the AZD1222 COVID-19 vaccine.

The chain couples TRBV5-6 to TRBJ1-3; perhaps TRBD1 as D (6 bases). This CDR3 region has 18 residues. Between the trimmed V and J ends, which lost 1 base and 0 bases, there was a span of 17 bases. Germline values: CDR1 SGHDT, CDR2 YYEEEE. In DNA, the CDR3 is TGTGCCAGCAGCTTGAGGGGGAATATGGCCACCTCTGGAAACACCATATATTTT. The encoded protein is CASSLRGNMATSGNTIYF.

This chain uses TRBV24-1 with TRBJ1-1, with 7 bases fitting TRBD1. Germline CDR1 and CDR2: KGHDR and SFDVKD. The CDR3 runs 16 residues. The V segment lost 2 bases and the J segment 0 bases; nucleotides outside the gene matches: 5. As DNA, the CDR3 is TGTGCCACCAGTGATTCGGGAACAGGGGTGAACACTGAAGCTTTCTTT. It translates to CATSDSGTGVNTEAFF.

This sequence joins TRBV27 and TRBJ2-3; 10 bases match TRBD2. CDR3 length equals 16 residues. Germline lookup yields CDR1 MNHEY and CDR2 SMNVEV (reference sequence). V lost 3 bases to trimming and J lost 2 bases; unmatched junction nucleotides: 5. DNA for the CDR3: TGTGCCAGCAGTTTCTTAGCGGGGGGCTACACAGATACGCAGTATTTT. This encodes CASSFLAGGYTDTQYF.

Only a few counts were recorded for this clone. The CDR3 DNA reads TGCGCCAGCAGCCCCTCCTTCGGACAAAACTACGAGCAGTACTTC. This gives the protein CASSPSFGQNYEQYF. V is TRBV4-3 and J is TRBJ2-7, with a tentative D call TRBD1 (5 bases). This CDR3 contains 15 residues. Germline V gene sequence: CDR1 LGHNA, CDR2 YSLEER. The V end was cut by 4 bases, the J end by 3 bases, with 16 bases between.

The rearrangement links TRBV2 to TRBJ1-2; 7 bases match TRBD1. With 2 bases clipped from V and 7 bases from J, the junction kept 7 bases outside the gene matches. Germline CDR1 SNHLY, CDR2 FYNNEI. This CDR3 has 14 amino acids. The CDR3 spells CASSEFEGAGGYTF. The CDR3, as DNA: TGTGCCAGCAGTGAATTCGAGGGGGCAGGTGGCTACACCTTC.

The chain combines TRBV6-6 with TRBJ2-1; 8 nucleotides agree with TRBD1. The CDR3 length is 15 residues. Trimming took 8 bases from V and 0 from J; bases not matched to a gene: 6. Germline V CDR1 and CDR2: MNHNY, SVGAGI (reference sequence). This CDR3 is CASRTGGSSYNEQFF. For the CDR3, the DNA is TGTGCCAGCCGTACAGGGGGGAGCTCCTACAATGAGCAGTTCTTC.

The genes are TRBV7-9 and TRBJ2-1; D is ambiguous. V was cut by 3 bases and J by 4 bases, with 10 bases left in between. The length of the CDR3 is 14 residues. The germline CDR1 and CDR2 sequences are SEHNR and FQNEAQ (reference sequence). CDR3 bases: TGTGCCAGCAGCTTCCTAATGTCTTACAATGAGCAGTTCTTC. Translation gives CASSFLMSYNEQFF.

The chain couples TRBV6-6 to TRBJ1-6; 11 nucleotides line up with TRBD1. CDR1 MNHNY and CDR2 SVGAGI come from the germline V gene (reference sequence). The CDR3 is 15 residues long. V lost 8 bases to trimming and J lost 10 bases; unmatched junction nucleotides: 10. CDR3 region: CASSSPGQGASPLHF. The CDR3 DNA is TGTGCCAGCTCCTCCCCCGGACAGGGGGCCTCACCCCTCCACTTT.

Turning to this clone: In the same sample, other DNA sequences code for this CDR3. The chain links TRBV12-3 or TRBV12-4 to TRBJ2-5, with TRBD2 as a possible D gene (5 bases). Trimming left V 6 bases short and J 5 bases short, with 7 bases between. The CDR3 spans 11 residues. CDR3 in DNA: TGTGCCAGCAGGCGCGGGGAGACCCAGTACTTC. Encoded protein: CASRRGETQYF.

There are a few counts of this clone. The chain couples TRBV19 to TRBJ1-5; D is ambiguous. The CDR3 runs 14 residues. From germline, CDR1 is LNHDA and CDR2 SQIVND (reference sequence). Trimming took off 6 bases at V and 8 bases at J, with 17 bases between the two ends. This CDR3 is CASRAGVNMEPQHF. The CDR3 DNA follows: TGTGCCAGTAGGGCAGGCGTCAATATGGAGCCCCAGCATTTT.

The chain combines TRBV4-2 with TRBJ1-6; TRBD1 is a possible D gene (5 bases). With 3 bases removed from V and 7 bases from J, the gap between germline ends came to 10 bases. The CDR3 has 14 residues. Germline V gene data show CDR1 as LGHNA and CDR2 as YNFKEQ. The CDR3 spells CASSQGGDNSPLHF. DNA of the CDR3: TGTGCCAGCAGCCAGGGGGGGGACAATTCACCCCTCCACTTT.

This clone was detected only a few times. The rearrangement uses TRBV13 and TRBJ2-7; the match to TRBD1 covers 8 bases. V was pared by 6 bases and J by 4 bases, with 8 bases of the junction left unmatched. The germline V gene encodes CDR1 PRHDT and CDR2 FYEKMQ (reference sequence). The CDR3 has 14 residues. In nucleotides, the CDR3 is TGTGCCAGCAGTCGACAGGGGTCCGGTTACGAGCAGTACTTC. Protein: CASSRQGSGYEQYF. The complete variable domain, with remaining parts taken from reference TRBV13 and TRBJ2-7, reads AAGVIQSPRHLIKEKRETATLKCYPIPRHDTVYWYQQGPGQDPQFLISFYEKMQSDKGSIPDRFSAQQFSDYHSELNMSSLELGDSALYFCASSRQGSGYEQYFGPGTRLTVT.

The V and J genes are TRBV18 and TRBJ2-5; 8 nucleotides match TRBD1. Germline CDR1 and CDR2: KGHSH and LQKENI. The CDR3 contains 13 residues. The V and J ends lost 5 bases and 5 bases, in that order; junction bases with no gene match: 4. The CDR3: CASSRQGRETQYF. The CDR3 bases are TGTGCCAGCTCAAGACAGGGGCGGGAGACCCAGTACTTC.

The chain joins TRBV6-5 to TRBJ1-1; D uncertain. CDR1 is MNHEY and CDR2 is SVGAGI in the germline V gene. V dropped 0 bases and J dropped 0 bases, with 8 bases sitting between them. This CDR3 is built from 15 residues. CDR3 region: CASSYSGLVNTEAFF. Here the CDR3 DNA reads TGTGCCAGCAGTTACTCGGGGTTGGTGAACACTGAAGCTTTCTTT.

The rearrangement uses TRBV18 and TRBJ1-2; perhaps TRBD1 as D (5 bases). Germline assignment: CDR1 KGHSH and CDR2 LQKENI. V was clipped by 3 bases and J by 7 bases, with 21 bases between them. The CDR3 totals 16 residues. The CDR3 sequence: CASSPTGSGSSFGYTF. The CDR3 DNA sequence: TGTGCCAGCTCACCCACCGGATCAGGGAGTTCCTTTGGCTACACCTTC.

The chain has TRBV5-4 and TRBJ2-2, with 7 bases lining up with TRBD2. Trimming took 7 bases from V and 3 from J; bases not matched to a gene: 9. Germline V gives CDR1 SGHNT, CDR2 YYREEE (reference sequence). This CDR3 contains 15 residues. The chain's CDR3 is CASYGGGVDTGELFF. The CDR3 region has the DNA TGTGCCAGCTATGGTGGGGGGGTGGACACCGGGGAGCTGTTTTTT.

This chain links TRBV19 with TRBJ1-1; D not certain. V was cut by 2 bases and J by 4 bases, with 11 bases left in between. The CDR3 runs to 14 residues. The germline V gene encodes CDR1 LNHDA and CDR2 SQIVND (reference sequence). The CDR3 DNA is TGTGCCAGTAGTATATTCCAGGCAGGCACTGAAGCTTTCTTT. Translated: CASSIFQAGTEAFF.

V gene TRBV20-1 combines with J gene TRBJ2-1, with D possibly matching TRBD2 (5 bases). Germline V gene lookup returns CDR1 DFQATT and CDR2 SNEGSKA (reference sequence). The V gene lost 4 bases and the J gene lost 12 bases, with 13 bases spanning the gap. The CDR3 length is 11 residues. CDR3 coding DNA: TGCAGTGCTACAGGTCGGGGTGGGCAGTTCTTC. This gives the protein CSATGRGGQFF.

The V call is TRBV7-6, the J call TRBJ2-7; tentative D call: TRBD1 (6 bases). There are 14 residues in the CDR3. Trimming shortened V by 5 bases and J by 6 bases, and 17 bases separated the two germline ends. Germline CDR1 SGHVS, CDR2 FNYEAQ. CDR3 residues: CASSAITGLGEQYF. CDR3 in DNA: TGTGCCAGCAGCGCCATCACAGGGTTAGGCGAGCAGTACTTC.

As regards this clone: The junction and the germline gene differ at one end; a read error may be behind it. V and J are TRBV2 and TRBJ1-2, with D perhaps matching TRBD1 (5 bases). The CDR3 covers 11 residues. The germline V gene has CDR1 SNHLY and CDR2 FYNNEI. As DNA, the CDR3 is TGTGCCAGCAGTGGAGGGACGGAGGTCTTCTTC. It yields the protein CASSGGTEVFF.

V is TRBV7-2 and J is TRBJ2-2, with D perhaps matching TRBD1 (6 bases). V dropped 5 bases and J dropped 3 bases, with 16 bases sitting between them. CDR3 length: 16 residues. Germline-derived CDR1 and CDR2 are SGHTA and FQGNSA. The DNA of the CDR3 is TGTGCCAGCAGCCTCAACAGGGCGTTGGACACCGGGGAGCTGTTTTTT. It translates to CASSLNRALDTGELFF.

The chain combines TRBV11-2 with TRBJ1-2, with a possible D match to TRBD1 (5 bases). CDR3 size: 15 residues. CDR1 is SGHAT, CDR2 FQNNGV, per germline. The V end was cut by 1 base, the J end by 4 bases, with 13 bases between. CDR3 nucleotide sequence: TGTGCCAGCAGCTTAGTCCAGGGCGGAGGCTATGGCTACACCTTC. Translation: CASSLVQGGGYGYTF.

The chain uses TRBV6-6 and TRBJ1-6; D not resolved. The CDR3 is 15 residues long. Germline CDR1 and CDR2: MNHNY and SVGAGI (reference sequence). Trimming pared 6 bases from V and 4 bases from J, leaving 13 bases between. The CDR3 DNA is TGTGCCAGCAGCCCGGACCTATTTTATAATTCACCCCTCCACTTT. Protein sequence: CASSPDLFYNSPLHF.